The source of this T cell receptor beta chain is a study of T cell responses to AZD1222 COVID-19 vaccine. TCRdb's copy holds only in-frame clones and misses some; the assay was immunoSEQ multiplex PCR. In the table there are 95,000 to 100,000 clones, 87% of which are singletons. Study findings and constraints: The study found Spike-specific TCR breadth and depth rose after two AZD1222 doses. Mostly white British, mostly female donors; authors suggested clonal diversity may be underestimated. It was only after the peak T cell response that any repertoires were sampled.

CDR1 MNHEY and CDR2 SMNVEV come from the germline V gene (reference sequence). This CDR3 contains 15 residues. V lost 6 bases to trimming and J lost 4 bases, with 18 bases between them. The study pooled second doses at about 4 or about 12 weeks. With regard to this clone: Its specificity is not known.

Sequenced here: peripheral blood, sampled 28 days after the second AZD1222 dose. This chain connects TRBV27 to TRBJ1-2; D remains unclear. The sequence came from an adult who received the AZD1222 COVID-19 vaccine. For the CDR3, the DNA is TGTGCCAGCAGAGCCGACCCGGGGAGGAGCTATGGCTACACCTTC. Protein sequence: CASRADPGRSYGYTF.